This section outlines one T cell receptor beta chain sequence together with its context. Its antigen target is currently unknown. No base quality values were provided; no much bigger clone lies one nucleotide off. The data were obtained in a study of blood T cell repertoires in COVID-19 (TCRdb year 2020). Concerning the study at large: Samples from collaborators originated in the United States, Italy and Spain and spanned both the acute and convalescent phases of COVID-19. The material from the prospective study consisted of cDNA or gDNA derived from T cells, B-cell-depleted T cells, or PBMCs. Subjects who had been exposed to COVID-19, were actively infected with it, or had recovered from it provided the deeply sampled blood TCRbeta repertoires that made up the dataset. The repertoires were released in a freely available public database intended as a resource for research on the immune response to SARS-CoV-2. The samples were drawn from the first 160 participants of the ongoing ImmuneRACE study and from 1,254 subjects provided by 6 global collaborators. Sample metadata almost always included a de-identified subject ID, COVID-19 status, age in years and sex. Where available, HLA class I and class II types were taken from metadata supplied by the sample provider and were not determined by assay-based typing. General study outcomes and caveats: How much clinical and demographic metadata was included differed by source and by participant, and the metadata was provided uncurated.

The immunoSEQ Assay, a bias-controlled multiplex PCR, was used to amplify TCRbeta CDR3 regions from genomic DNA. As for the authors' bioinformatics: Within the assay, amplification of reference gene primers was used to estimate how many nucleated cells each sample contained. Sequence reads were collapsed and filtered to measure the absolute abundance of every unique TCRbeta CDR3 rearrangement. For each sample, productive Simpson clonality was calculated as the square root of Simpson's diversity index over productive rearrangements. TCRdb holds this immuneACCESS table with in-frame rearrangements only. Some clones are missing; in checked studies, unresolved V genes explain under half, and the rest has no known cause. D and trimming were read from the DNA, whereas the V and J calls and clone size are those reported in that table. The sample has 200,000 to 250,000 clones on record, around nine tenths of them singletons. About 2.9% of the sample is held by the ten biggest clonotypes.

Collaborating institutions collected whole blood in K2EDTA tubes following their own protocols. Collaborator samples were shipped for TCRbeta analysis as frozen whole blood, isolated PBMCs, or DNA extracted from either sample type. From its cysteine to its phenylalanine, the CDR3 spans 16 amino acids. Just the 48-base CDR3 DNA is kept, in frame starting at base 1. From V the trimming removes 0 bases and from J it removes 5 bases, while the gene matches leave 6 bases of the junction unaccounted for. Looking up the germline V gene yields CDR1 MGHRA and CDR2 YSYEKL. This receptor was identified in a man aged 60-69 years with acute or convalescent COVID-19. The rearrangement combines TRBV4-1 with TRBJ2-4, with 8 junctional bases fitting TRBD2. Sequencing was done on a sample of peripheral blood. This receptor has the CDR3 CASSQDRRGGQNIQYF. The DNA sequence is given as TGCGCCAGCAGCCAAGATAGACGGGGGGGCCAAAACATTCAGTACTTC.